These T cell receptor beta chains were read from a single sample in a study of blood T cell repertoires in COVID-19. Only in-frame clones appear in the TCRdb table, and some are missing; sequencing was by immunoSEQ multiplex PCR. The data hold some 280,000 clones, with over 75% observed a single time. Sequenced sample: peripheral blood. These receptors were taken from a woman in her sixties or seventies with acute or convalescent COVID-19. CDR3s include the opening cysteine and the closing phenylalanine or tryptophan. The order of the fields is J gene, D gene, V gene, clone size, CDR3 protein, CDR3 DNA. A D gene is named only where the DNA matches it firmly. Expanded clones get a size class; other rows say once, few or many, or leave the size out.

TRBJ2-5	TRBD2	TRBV6-2/TRBV6-3	-	CASSYYTGLAGRETQYF	TGTGCCAGCAGTTACTATACGGGACTAGCCGGACGGGAGACCCAGTACTTC
TRBJ1-5	TRBD1	TRBV2	-	CASSSRQGTVNQPQHF	TGTGCCAGCAGTTCAAGGCAAGGGACAGTCAATCAGCCCCAGCATTTT
TRBJ2-3	TRBD2	TRBV19	-	CASSSYPDRTSGSLDTQYF	TGTGCCAGTAGTTCCTACCCGGATCGGACTAGCGGGAGTCTTGATACGCAGTATTTT
TRBJ1-4	TRBD1	TRBV7-2	once	CASSAQGVTNEKLFF	TGTGCCAGCAGCGCGCAGGGGGTAACTAATGAAAAACTGTTTTTT
TRBJ1-5	-	TRBV5-5	-	CASSLAQINQPQHF	TGTGCCAGCAGCTTGGCACAGATTAATCAGCCCCAGCATTTT
TRBJ1-6	-	TRBV5-4	-	CAAGDDSPLHF	TGTGCCGCGGGGGACGATTCACCCCTCCACTTT
TRBJ1-6	-	TRBV19	-	CASGSSYNSPLHF	TGTGCCAGTGGGAGCTCCTATAATTCACCCCTCCACTTT
TRBJ2-7	TRBD2	TRBV7-8	-	CASSLLSPSGSLKGYEQYF	TGTGCCAGCAGCTTACTGTCCCCTAGCGGGAGTTTAAAGGGCTACGAGCAGTACTTC
TRBJ2-1	-	TRBV9	-	CASSVAGGTSYNEQFF	TGTGCCAGCAGCGTAGCGGGGGGCACCTCCTACAATGAGCAGTTCTTC
TRBJ1-1	TRBD1	TRBV19	-	CASSIRGTGGTEAFF	TGTGCCAGTAGTATCCGGGGGACAGGGGGCACTGAAGCTTTCTTT
TRBJ2-7	TRBD1	TRBV4-2	-	CASSQEPKLLNGTVEVKTYEQYF	TGTGCCAGCAGCCAAGAGCCCAAATTACTAAACGGGACAGTTGAGGTCAAGACCTACGAGCAGTACTTC
TRBJ2-3	-	TRBV4-2	-	CASSQATARGGDTQYF	TGTGCCAGCAGCCAAGCCACTGCGCGCGGCGGGGATACGCAGTATTTT
TRBJ1-2	TRBD1	TRBV7-9	-	CASSLGHNRGDGYTF	TGTGCCAGCAGCTTAGGTCATAACAGGGGTGACGGCTACACCTTC
TRBJ1-2	-	TRBV9	once	CASSKGVGYGYTF	TGTGCCAGCAGCAAAGGGGTTGGGTATGGCTACACCTTC
TRBJ2-1	-	TRBV30	-	CACKPHSAYNEQFF	TGTGCCTGCAAACCTCACTCGGCCTACAATGAGCAGTTCTTC
TRBJ2-5	-	TRBV27	-	CASSLIGLQETQYF	TGTGCCAGCAGTTTAATTGGGCTGCAAGAGACCCAGTACTTC
TRBJ1-5	-	TRBV5-6	-	CASSFGALSNQPQHF	TGTGCCAGCAGTTTCGGTGCCCTGAGCAATCAGCCCCAGCATTTT
TRBJ2-7	-	TRBV11-3	-	CASSPGQSLAHEQYF	TGTGCCAGCAGCCCTGGACAGTCCCTCGCCCACGAGCAGTACTTC
TRBJ1-6	-	TRBV6-6	-	CASSYLSENSPLHF	TGTGCCAGCAGTTACCTCAGCGAGAATTCACCCCTCCACTTT
TRBJ2-7	TRBD1	TRBV9	-	CASSEGTGGQYEQYF	TGTGCCAGCAGCGAGGGGACAGGGGGACAATACGAGCAGTACTTC
TRBJ1-5	TRBD1	TRBV6-2/TRBV6-3	-	CASSSGQGSNQPQHF	TGTGCCAGCAGCTCCGGACAGGGTAGCAATCAGCCCCAGCATTTT
TRBJ1-6	TRBD1	TRBV19	-	CASLDRGHNSPLHF	TGTGCCAGCCTGGACAGGGGGCATAATTCACCCCTCCACTTT
TRBJ2-1	TRBD1	TRBV5-1	-	CASSQGQGVTYNEQFF	TGCGCCAGCAGCCAGGGACAGGGGGTCACCTACAATGAGCAGTTCTTC
TRBJ2-7	TRBD2	TRBV30	-	CAWSVRGRGHEQYF	TGTGCCTGGAGTGTGCGCGGGAGGGGCCACGAGCAGTACTTC
TRBJ2-5	TRBD1	TRBV7-2	once	CASSSPGTGRETQYF	TGTGCCAGCAGCTCCCCCGGGACAGGGAGAGAGACCCAGTACTTC
TRBJ1-2	TRBD1	TRBV12-3/TRBV12-4	-	CASTGGQAYGYTF	TGTGCCAGCACCGGGGGACAGGCCTATGGCTACACCTTC
TRBJ2-2	-	TRBV9	-	CASSVDGQNTGELFF	TGTGCCAGCAGCGTAGATGGACAGAACACCGGGGAGCTGTTTTTT